This T cell receptor beta chain was sequenced during a study of CD8+CD57+ T cells in acquired aplastic anemia. In the study overall: Mean yield of DNA from sorted CD4+ and CD8+ cells was 2.5 to 4 ug. Study-wide findings and caveats: The study identified around 28 CD8+ CDR3 sequences shared by patients and controls.

This clonotype was counted ten times or more. Its cognate antigen is unknown. Whoever was chosen for sequencing had shown CD8+CD57+ cell expansion by flow cytometry. The CDR3 extends over 19 amino acids. The germline V gene has CDR1 LNHDA and CDR2 SQIVND (reference sequence). Germline trimming cut 7 bases from V and 0 bases from J; bases unmatched to any gene: 13. Genomic DNA, serving as template, underwent TCR beta VDJ and CDR3 profiling. TCRdb redid the calling of the reads with MiXCR, one entry per CDR3 protein. The data contain under 350,000 distinct CDR3 sequences, 56% of them singletons. This sequence originates from a human donor with aplastic anemia. The V and J genes are TRBV19 and TRBJ2-6, with TRBD1 identical over 9 bases. The specimen sequenced was sorted CD4+, CD8+, or CD8+CD57+ T cells (not recorded which) from PBMCs. CDR3 sequence: CASTPWTGEENSGANVLTF. CDR3 in DNA: TGTGCCAGTACCCCGTGGACAGGGGAGGAGAACTCTGGGGCCAACGTCCTGACTTTC.